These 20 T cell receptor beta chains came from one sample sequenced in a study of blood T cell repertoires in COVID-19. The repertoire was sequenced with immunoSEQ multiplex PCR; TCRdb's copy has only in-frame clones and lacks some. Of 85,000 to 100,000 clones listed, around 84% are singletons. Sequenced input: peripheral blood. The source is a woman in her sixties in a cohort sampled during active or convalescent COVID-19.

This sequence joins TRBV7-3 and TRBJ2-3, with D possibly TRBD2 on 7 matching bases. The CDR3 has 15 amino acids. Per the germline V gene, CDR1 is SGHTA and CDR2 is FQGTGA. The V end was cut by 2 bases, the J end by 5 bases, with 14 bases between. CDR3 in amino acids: CASSLGRGGKDTQYF. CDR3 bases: TGTGCCAGCAGCTTAGGTCGCGGGGGCAAAGATACGCAGTATTTT.

CDR3 bases: TGTGCCAGCAGTTACCTAACGGGAGGGCCGAATGAGCAGTTCTTC. As protein: CASSYLTGGPNEQFF. This rearrangement joins TRBV6-2 or TRBV6-3 to TRBJ2-1; 8 bases are shared with TRBD2. CDR3 length: 15 residues. The germline V gene has CDR1 MNHEY and CDR2 SVGEGT. Trimming took 2 bases from V and 7 from J; bases not matched to a gene: 7.

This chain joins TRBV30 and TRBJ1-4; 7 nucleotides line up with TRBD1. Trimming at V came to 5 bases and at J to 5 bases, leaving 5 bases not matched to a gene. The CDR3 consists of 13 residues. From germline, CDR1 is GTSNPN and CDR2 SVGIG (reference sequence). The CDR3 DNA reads TGTGCCTGGGACCCGACAGGGAATGAAAAACTGTTTTTT. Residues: CAWDPTGNEKLFF. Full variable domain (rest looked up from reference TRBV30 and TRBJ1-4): SQTIHQWPATLVQPVGSPLSLECTVEGTSNPNLYWYRQAAGRGLQLLFYSVGIGQISSEVPQNLSASRPQDRQFILSSKKLLLSDSGFYLCAWDPTGNEKLFFGSGTQLSVL.

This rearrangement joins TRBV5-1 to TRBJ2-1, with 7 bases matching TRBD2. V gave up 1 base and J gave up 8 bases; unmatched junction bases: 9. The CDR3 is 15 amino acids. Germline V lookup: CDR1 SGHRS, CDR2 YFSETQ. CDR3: CASSLSSGPSDEQFF. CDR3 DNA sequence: TGCGCCAGCAGCTTGTCTAGCGGCCCTAGCGATGAGCAGTTCTTC.

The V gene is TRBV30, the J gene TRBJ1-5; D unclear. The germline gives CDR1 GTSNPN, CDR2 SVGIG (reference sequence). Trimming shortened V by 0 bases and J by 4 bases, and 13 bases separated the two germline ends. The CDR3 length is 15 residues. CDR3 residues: CAWSVQGRGNQPQHF. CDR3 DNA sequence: TGTGCCTGGAGTGTACAAGGACGGGGTAATCAGCCCCAGCATTTT.

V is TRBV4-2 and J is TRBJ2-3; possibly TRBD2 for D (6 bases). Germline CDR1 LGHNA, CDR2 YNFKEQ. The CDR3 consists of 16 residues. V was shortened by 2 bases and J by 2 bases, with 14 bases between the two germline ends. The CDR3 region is CASSQRRGKPTDTQYF. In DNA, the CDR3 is TGTGCCAGCAGCCAACGACGGGGGAAACCCACAGATACGCAGTATTTT.

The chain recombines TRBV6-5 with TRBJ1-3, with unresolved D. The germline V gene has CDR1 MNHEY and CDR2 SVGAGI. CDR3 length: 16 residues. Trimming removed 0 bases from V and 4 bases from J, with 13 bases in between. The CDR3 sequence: CASSYSPRVVGNTIYF. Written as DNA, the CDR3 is TGTGCCAGCAGTTACTCCCCCCGGGTAGTCGGAAACACCATATATTTT.

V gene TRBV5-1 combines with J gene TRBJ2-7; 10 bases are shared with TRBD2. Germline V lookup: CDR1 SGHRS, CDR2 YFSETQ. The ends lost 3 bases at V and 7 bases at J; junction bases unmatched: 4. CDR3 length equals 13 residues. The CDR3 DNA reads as TGCGCCAGCAGCTCCCTAGCGGGAGTAGAGCAGTACTTC. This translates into CASSSLAGVEQYF.

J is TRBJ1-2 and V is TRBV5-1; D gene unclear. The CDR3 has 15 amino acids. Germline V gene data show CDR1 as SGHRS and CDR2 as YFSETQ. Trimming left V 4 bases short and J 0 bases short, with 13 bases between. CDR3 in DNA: TGCGCCAGCAGCCTCTCCGGGTCTACTAACTATGGCTACACCTTC. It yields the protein CASSLSGSTNYGYTF.

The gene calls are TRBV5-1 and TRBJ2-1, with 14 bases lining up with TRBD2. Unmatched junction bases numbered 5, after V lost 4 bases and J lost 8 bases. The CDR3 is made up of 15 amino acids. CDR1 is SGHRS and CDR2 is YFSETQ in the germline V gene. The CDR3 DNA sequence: TGCGCCAGCAGCCACGGGACTAGCGGGAGTTATGAGCAGTTCTTC. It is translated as CASSHGTSGSYEQFF.

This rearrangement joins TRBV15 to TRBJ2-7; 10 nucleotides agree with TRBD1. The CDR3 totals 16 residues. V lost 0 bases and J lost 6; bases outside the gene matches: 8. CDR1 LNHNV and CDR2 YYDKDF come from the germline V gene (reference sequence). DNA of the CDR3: TGTGCCACCAGCAGAGATCGAGTGACAGGGGGCGGCGAGCAGTACTTC. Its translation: CATSRDRVTGGGEQYF.

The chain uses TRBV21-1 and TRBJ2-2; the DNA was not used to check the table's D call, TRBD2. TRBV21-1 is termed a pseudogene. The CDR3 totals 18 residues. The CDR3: CASRPGLAGLGGTGELFF. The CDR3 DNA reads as TGTGCCAGCAGGCCGGGACTAGCGGGTTTAGGAGGCACCGGGGAGCTGTTTTTT.

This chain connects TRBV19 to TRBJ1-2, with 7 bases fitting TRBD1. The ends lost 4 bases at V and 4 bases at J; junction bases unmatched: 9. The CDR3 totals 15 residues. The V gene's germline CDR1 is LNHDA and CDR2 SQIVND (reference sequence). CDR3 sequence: CASSTRDRITYGYTF. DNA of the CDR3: TGTGCCAGTAGTACCCGGGACAGAATAACCTATGGCTACACCTTC.

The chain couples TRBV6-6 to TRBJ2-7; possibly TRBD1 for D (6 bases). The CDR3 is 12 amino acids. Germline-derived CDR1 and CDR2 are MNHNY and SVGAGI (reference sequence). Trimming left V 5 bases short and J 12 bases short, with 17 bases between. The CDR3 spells CASSKTLGRGYF. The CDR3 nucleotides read TGTGCCAGCAGTAAAACCCTCGGCAGGGGGTACTTC.

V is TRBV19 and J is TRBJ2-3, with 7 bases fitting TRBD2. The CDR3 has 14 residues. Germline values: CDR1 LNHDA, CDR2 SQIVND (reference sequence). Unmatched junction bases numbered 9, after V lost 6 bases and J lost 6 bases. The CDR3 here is CASRSGGGSDTQYF. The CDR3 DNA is TGTGCCAGTAGAAGCGGCGGGGGTTCGGATACGCAGTATTTT.

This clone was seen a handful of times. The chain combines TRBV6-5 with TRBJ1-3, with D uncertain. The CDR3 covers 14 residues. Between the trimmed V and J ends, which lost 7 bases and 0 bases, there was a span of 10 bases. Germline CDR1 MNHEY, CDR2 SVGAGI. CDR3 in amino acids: CASNYDDSGNTIYF. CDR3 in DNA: TGTGCCAGCAACTACGACGACTCTGGAAACACCATATATTTT.

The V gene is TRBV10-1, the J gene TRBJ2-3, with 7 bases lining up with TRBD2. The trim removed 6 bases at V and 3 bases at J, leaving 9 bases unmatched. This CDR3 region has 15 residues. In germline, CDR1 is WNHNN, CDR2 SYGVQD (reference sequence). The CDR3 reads CASSGSGSGTDTQYF. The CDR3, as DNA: TGCGCCAGCAGCGGTAGCGGGTCGGGGACAGATACGCAGTATTTT.

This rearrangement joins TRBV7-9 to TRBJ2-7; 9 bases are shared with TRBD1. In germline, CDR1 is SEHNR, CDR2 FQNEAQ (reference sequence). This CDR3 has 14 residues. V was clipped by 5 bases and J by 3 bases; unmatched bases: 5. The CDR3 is CASSLAGQGYEQYF. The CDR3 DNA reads TGTGCCAGCAGCCTCGCGGGACAGGGCTACGAGCAGTACTTC.

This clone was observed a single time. CDR3: CASRHFGRDTGELFF. The CDR3 DNA sequence: TGTGCCAGCAGGCATTTTGGTCGCGACACCGGGGAGCTGTTTTTT. The chain employs TRBV3-1 (or the pseudogene TRBV3-2) and TRBJ2-2; no firm D call. With 6 bases removed from V and 3 bases from J, the gap between germline ends came to 14 bases. The CDR3 consists of 15 residues. Germline loops: CDR1 LGHDT, CDR2 YNNKEL (reference sequence).

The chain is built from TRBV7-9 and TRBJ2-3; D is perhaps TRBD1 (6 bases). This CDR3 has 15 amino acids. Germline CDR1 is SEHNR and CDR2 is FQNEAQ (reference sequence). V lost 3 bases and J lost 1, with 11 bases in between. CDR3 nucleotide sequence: TGTGCCAGCAGCTTGAATAAGGGGGGCACAGATACGCAGTATTTT. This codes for CASSLNKGGTDTQYF.